This T cell receptor (beta chain) was identified during a study of post-analysis software for immune sequencing data. Whole-study findings and limits: TRBV5-6, TRBV5-1 and TRBV20-1 belonged to a set of about five TRBV segments that were more frequent in patients than controls.

The CDR3 has 14 amino acids. The germline CDR1 and CDR2 sequences are SGHKS and YYEKEE (reference sequence). The V and J ends lost 1 base and 4 bases respectively, with 10 bases between them. Concerning this clonotype: Its cognate antigen is unknown.

Included in the TCR beta cDNA libraries were unique molecular identifiers. In TCRdb, the PCR reads were re-called with MiXCR into one record per CDR3 protein. Of approximately 570,000 distinct CDR3 sequences in the sample, 44% are singletons; the top ten hold over 1.5%. This receptor was identified in a girl aged 5-17 years with multiple sclerosis. The chain is built from TRBV5-5 and TRBJ2-3, with D unclear. Sequences were obtained from blood. DNA of the CDR3: TGTGCCAGCAGCTTGAGCGATGGTGCAGATACGCAGTATTTT. Translating gives CASSLSDGADTQYF.